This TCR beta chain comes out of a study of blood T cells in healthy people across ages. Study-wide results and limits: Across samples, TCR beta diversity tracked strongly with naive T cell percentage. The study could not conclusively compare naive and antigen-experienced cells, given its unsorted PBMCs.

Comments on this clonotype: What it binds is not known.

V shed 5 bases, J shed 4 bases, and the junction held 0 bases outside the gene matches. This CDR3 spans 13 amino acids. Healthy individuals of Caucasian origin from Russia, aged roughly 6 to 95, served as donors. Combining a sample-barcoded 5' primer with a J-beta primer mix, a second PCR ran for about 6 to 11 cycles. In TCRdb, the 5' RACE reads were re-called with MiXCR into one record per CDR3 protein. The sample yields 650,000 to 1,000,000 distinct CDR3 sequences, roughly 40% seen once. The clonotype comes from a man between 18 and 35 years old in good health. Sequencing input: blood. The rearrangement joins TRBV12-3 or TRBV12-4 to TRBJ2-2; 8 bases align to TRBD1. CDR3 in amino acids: CASSGQGTGELFF. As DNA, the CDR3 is TGTGCCAGCAGTGGACAGGGCACCGGGGAGCTGTTTTTT.